What follows describes a single TCR beta chain. Its specific antigen is unknown. It has no much larger one-base neighbor in the sample; base qualities were not kept. Cut back by 2 bases and 4 bases, the V and J ends lie 14 bases apart. CDR1 and CDR2 were assigned from the germline V gene as KGHSH and LQKENI. The CDR3 measures 15 amino acids from cysteine to phenylalanine. The only DNA kept is the CDR3, 45 bases in frame from the first base. Libraries were constructed by the immunoSEQ multiplex PCR assay. The source is immuneACCESS, and TCRdb retained only in-frame sequences with V and J called. Part of the clones is not carried over; for the studies checked, unresolved V genes explain less than half of this, and the remainder is unexplained. The sample has some 100,000 clones on record, 85% to 90% of them singletons. The top ten clonotypes cover 7.8% of the sample. The data belong to a study of control samples from healthy donors and cancer patients (dated by TCRdb to 2018 to 2020).

Sequences were obtained from blood. This TCR was sampled from a man aged 25 to 45 in good health. The rearranged segments are TRBV18 and TRBJ1-2; tentative D gene TRBD1, with 6 bases matching. The bases read TGTGCCAGCTCACCAGACCTAGACAGGAGCTATGGCTACACCTTC. It translates as CASSPDLDRSYGYTF.